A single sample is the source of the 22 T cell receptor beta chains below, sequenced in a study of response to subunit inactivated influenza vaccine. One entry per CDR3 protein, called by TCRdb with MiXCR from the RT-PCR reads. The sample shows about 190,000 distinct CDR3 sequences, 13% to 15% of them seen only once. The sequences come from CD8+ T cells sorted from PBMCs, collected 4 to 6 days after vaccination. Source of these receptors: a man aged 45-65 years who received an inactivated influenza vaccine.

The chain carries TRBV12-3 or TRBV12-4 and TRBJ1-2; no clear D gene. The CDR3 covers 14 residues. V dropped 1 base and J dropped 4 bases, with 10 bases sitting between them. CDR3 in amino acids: CASSLGRYFYGYTF. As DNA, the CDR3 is TGTGCCAGCAGTTTAGGGAGATACTTCTATGGCTACACCTTC.

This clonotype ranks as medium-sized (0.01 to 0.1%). As DNA, the CDR3 is TGTGCCAGCAGCCAAGGGGGGCCTTTAGTCTACGAGCAGTACTTC. It is translated as CASSQGGPLVYEQYF. V gene TRBV3-1 combines with J gene TRBJ2-7; D is possibly TRBD1 (6 bases). From germline, CDR1 is LGHDT and CDR2 YNNKEL (reference sequence). The length of the CDR3 is 15 residues. Trimming took off 1 base at V and 3 bases at J, with 13 bases between the two ends.

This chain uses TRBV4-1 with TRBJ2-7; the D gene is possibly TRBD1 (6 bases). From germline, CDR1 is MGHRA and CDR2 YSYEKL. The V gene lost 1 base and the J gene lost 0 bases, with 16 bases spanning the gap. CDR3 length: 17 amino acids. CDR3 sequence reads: CASSQVWSGESSYEQYF. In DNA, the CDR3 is TGCGCCAGCAGCCAAGTGTGGTCAGGGGAATCCTCCTACGAGCAGTACTTC.

DNA of the CDR3: TGTGCCTGGAGTGTAGGACAGGGAGGTTGGAATGAGCAGTTCTTC. This sequence encodes CAWSVGQGGWNEQFF. This chain joins TRBV30 and TRBJ2-1, with 8 bases that match TRBD1. Looked up from germline, CDR1 is GTSNPN and CDR2 is SVGIG (reference sequence). This CDR3 region has 15 residues. Unmatched junction bases numbered 8, after V lost 0 bases and J lost 7 bases. The full variable domain, completed using reference TRBV30 and TRBJ2-1, is SQTIHQWPATLVQPVGSPLSLECTVEGTSNPNLYWYRQAAGRGLQLLFYSVGIGQISSEVPQNLSASRPQDRQFILSSKKLLLSDSGFYLCAWSVGQGGWNEQFFGPGTRLTVL.

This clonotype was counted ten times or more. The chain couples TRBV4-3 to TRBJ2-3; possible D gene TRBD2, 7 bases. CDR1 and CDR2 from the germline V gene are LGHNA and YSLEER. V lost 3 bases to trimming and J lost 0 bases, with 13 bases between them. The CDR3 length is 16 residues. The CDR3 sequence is CASSQGGGGSTDTQYF. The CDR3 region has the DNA TGCGCCAGCAGCCAGGGGGGCGGGGGCAGCACAGATACGCAGTATTTT.

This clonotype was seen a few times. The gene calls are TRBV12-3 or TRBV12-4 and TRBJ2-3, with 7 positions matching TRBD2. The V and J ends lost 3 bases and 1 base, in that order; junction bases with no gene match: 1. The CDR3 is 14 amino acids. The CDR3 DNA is TGTGCCAGCAGTTTCACTAGCGGCACAGATACGCAGTATTTT. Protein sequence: CASSFTSGTDTQYF.

The CDR3 reads CASSPPTDTQYF. The CDR3 bases are TGTGCCAGCAGTCCCCCTACAGATACGCAGTATTTT. This chain joins TRBV27 and TRBJ2-3; D is uncertain. CDR3 size: 12 residues. Trimming stripped 5 bases from V and 3 bases from J, with 6 bases between. CDR1 is MNHEY and CDR2 is SMNVEV in the germline V gene (reference sequence).

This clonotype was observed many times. CDR3 loop: CSARDRLAGDYEQYF. CDR3 DNA: TGCAGTGCTAGAGACCGACTAGCGGGTGATTACGAGCAGTACTTC. The J gene is TRBJ2-7, the V gene TRBV20-1; 10 bases map to TRBD2. The CDR3 extends over 15 amino acids. Germline V CDR1 and CDR2: DFQATT, SNEGSKA (reference sequence). The trim removed 0 bases at V and 4 bases at J, leaving 6 bases unmatched.

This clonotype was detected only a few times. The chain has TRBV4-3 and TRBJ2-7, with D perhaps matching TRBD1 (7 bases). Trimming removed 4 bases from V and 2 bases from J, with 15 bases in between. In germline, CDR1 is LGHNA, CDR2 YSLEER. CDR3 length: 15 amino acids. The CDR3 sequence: CASSLGRGQPYEQYF. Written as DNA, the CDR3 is TGCGCCAGCAGCCTCGGGCGGGGACAGCCCTACGAGCAGTACTTC.

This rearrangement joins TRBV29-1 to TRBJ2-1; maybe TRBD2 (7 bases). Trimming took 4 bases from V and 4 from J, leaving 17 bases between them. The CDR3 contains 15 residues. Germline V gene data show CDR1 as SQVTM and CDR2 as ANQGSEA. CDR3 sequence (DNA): TGCAGCGTTGGGTGGGGCGGGGGCAAATACAATGAGCAGTTCTTC. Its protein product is CSVGWGGGKYNEQFF.

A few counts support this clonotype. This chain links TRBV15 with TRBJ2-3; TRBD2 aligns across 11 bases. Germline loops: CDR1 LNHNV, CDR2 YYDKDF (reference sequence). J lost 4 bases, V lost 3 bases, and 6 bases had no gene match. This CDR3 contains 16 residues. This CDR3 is CATSSYSGRASDTQYF. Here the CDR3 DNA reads TGTGCCACCAGCAGTTATAGCGGGAGGGCTTCAGATACGCAGTATTTT.

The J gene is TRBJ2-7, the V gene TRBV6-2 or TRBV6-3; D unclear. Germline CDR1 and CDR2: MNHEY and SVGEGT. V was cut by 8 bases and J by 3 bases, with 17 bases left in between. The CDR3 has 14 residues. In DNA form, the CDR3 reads TGTGCCAGCGATGCCCCGAGACTTATCTACGAGCAGTACTTC. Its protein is CASDAPRLIYEQYF.

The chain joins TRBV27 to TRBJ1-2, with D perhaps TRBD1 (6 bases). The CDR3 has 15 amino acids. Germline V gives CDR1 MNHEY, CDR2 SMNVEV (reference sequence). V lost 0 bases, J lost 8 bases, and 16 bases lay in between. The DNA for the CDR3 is TGTGCCAGCAGTTTATCGTACGTGGACAGCCTGGGCTACACCTTC. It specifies CASSLSYVDSLGYTF.

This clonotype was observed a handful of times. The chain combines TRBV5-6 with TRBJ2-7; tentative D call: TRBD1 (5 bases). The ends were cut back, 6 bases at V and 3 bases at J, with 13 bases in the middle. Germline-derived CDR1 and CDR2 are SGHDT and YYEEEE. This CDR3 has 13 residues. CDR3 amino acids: CASMAGIGYEQYF. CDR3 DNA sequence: TGTGCCAGCATGGCAGGGATTGGCTACGAGCAGTACTTC.

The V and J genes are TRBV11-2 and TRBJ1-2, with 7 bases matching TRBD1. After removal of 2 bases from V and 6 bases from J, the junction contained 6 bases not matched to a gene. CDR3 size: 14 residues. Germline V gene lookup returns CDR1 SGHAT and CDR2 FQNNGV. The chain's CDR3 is CASSLITTGDGYTF. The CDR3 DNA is TGTGCCAGCAGCTTAATTACCACAGGGGATGGCTACACCTTC.

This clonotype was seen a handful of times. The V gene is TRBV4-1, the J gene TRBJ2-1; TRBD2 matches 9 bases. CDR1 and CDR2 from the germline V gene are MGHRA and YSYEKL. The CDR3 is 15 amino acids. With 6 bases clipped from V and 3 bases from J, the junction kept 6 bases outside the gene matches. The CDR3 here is CASRPTSGIYNEQFF. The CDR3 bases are TGCGCCAGCAGGCCGACTAGCGGAATCTACAATGAGCAGTTCTTC.

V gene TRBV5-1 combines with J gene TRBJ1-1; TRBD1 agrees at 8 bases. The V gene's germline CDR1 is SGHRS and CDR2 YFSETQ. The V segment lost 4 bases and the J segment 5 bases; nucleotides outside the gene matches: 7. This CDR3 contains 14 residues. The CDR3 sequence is CASSPGQGLTEAFF. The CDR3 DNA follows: TGCGCCAGCAGCCCCGGACAGGGATTAACTGAAGCTTTCTTT.

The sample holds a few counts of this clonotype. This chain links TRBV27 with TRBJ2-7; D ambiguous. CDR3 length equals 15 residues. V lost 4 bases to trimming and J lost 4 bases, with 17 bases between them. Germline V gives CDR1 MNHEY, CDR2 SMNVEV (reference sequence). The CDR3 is CASSYRPLDRYEQYF. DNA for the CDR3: TGTGCCAGCAGTTATCGACCCTTGGACCGGTACGAGCAGTACTTC.

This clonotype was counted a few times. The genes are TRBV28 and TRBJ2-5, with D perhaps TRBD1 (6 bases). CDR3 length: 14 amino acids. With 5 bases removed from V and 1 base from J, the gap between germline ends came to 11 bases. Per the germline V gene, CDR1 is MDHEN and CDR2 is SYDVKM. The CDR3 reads CASSPDSIQETQYF. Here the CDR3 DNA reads TGTGCCAGCAGTCCGGACAGTATCCAAGAGACCCAGTACTTC. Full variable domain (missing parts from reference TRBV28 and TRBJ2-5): DVKVTQSSRYLVKRTGEKVFLECVQDMDHENMFWYRQDPGLGLRLIYFSYDVKMKEKGDIPEGYSVSREKKERFSLILESASTNQTSMYLCASSPDSIQETQYFGPGTRLLVL.

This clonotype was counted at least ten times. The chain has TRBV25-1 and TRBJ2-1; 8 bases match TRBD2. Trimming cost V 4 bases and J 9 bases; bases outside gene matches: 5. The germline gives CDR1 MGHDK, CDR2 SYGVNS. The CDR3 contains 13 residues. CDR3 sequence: CASSARGGSEQFF. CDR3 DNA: TGTGCCAGCAGTGCTCGGGGGGGCAGTGAGCAGTTCTTC.

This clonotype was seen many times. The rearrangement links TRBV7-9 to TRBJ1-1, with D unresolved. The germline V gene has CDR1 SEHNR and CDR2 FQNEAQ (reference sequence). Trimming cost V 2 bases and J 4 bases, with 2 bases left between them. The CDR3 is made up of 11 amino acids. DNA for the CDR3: TGTGCCAGCAGCTTAAGCACTGAAGCTTTCTTT. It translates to CASSLSTEAFF.

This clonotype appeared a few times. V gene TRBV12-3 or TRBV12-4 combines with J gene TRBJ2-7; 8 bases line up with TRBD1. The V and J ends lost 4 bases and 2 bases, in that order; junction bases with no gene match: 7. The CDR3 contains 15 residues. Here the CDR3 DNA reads TGTGCCAGCAGTTCGAGGACAGGGCCGGCCTACGAGCAGTACTTC. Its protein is CASSSRTGPAYEQYF.